Each of the 12 T cell receptor beta chains below was sequenced from the same sample in a study of shared clonotypes between healthy human individuals. Libraries were prepared by immunoSEQ multiplex PCR; TCRdb keeps only in-frame clonotypes and omits some of them. The sample lists about 1.5 million clones, 95% to 99% seen once, with roughly 0.4% in the top ten. The sequenced sample consisted of naive CD4+ T cells sorted from blood. As for subset: CD45RA+ positively selected. Every receptor here comes from a man aged 25 to 40 in good health.

This chain links TRBV19 with TRBJ1-5; 10 bases align to TRBD1. The length of the CDR3 is 14 residues. Germline V gene data show CDR1 as LNHDA and CDR2 as SQIVND (reference sequence). The V segment lost 8 bases and the J segment 4 bases; nucleotides outside the gene matches: 5. The CDR3 DNA sequence: TGTGCCAGTGACACGGGACAGGGGAATCAGCCCCAGCATTTT. As protein: CASDTGQGNQPQHF.

The J gene is TRBJ2-2, the V gene TRBV6-5; D may be TRBD1 (5 bases). V gave up 2 bases and J gave up 7 bases, with 8 bases separating them. Germline values: CDR1 MNHEY, CDR2 SVGAGI. The CDR3 is 13 amino acids. The CDR3 DNA is TGTGCCAGCAGTTACCCAACAGGCGGGGAGCTGTTTTTT. Translated: CASSYPTGGELFF.

In this sample, this clone turned up once. This CDR3 is CSGRQGAGEQYF. In nucleotides, the CDR3 is TGCAGCGGCCGACAGGGGGCTGGCGAGCAGTACTTC. The V and J genes are TRBV29-1 and TRBJ2-7, with 10 bases lining up with TRBD1. The germline CDR1 and CDR2 sequences are SQVTM and ANQGSEA. The CDR3 is 12 residues long. The V gene end was trimmed by 7 bases and the J gene end by 6 bases; junction bases not matched to a gene: 6.

V usage is TRBV5-1 and J usage is TRBJ2-7; 8 bases align to TRBD1. This CDR3 comprises 15 residues. With 2 bases clipped from V and 1 base from J, the junction kept 5 bases outside the gene matches. CDR1 and CDR2 (germline): SGHRS, YFSETQ. CDR3 region: CASSLETGASYEQYF. The CDR3 region has the DNA TGCGCCAGCAGCTTAGAGACAGGGGCTTCCTACGAGCAGTACTTC.

CDR3 sequence (DNA): TGTGCCAGCAGCCCGACTAGCGGGAGATCCGGGAGGCAGTTCTTC. Protein sequence: CASSPTSGRSGRQFF. The rearrangement uses TRBV7-2 and TRBJ2-1, with 12 nucleotides matching TRBD2. The CDR3 contains 15 residues. From germline, CDR1 is SGHTA and CDR2 FQGNSA. Germline trimming cut 5 bases from V and 12 bases from J; bases unmatched to any gene: 11. The full variable domain, in which reference TRBV7-2 and TRBJ2-1 provide the parts outside the CDR3, is GAGVSQSPSNKVTEKGKDVELRCDPISGHTALYWYRQSLGQGLEFLIYFQGNSAPDKSGLPSDRFSAERTGGSVSTLTIQRTQQEDSAVYLCASSPTSGRSGRQFFGPGTRLTVL.

This clone was seen only once. The chain links TRBV5-4 to TRBJ2-5; possible D gene TRBD1, 5 bases. In germline, CDR1 is SGHNT, CDR2 YYREEE (reference sequence). The CDR3 is 14 residues long. V dropped 3 bases and J dropped 2 bases, with 11 bases sitting between them. The CDR3 region is CASSSYRRQETQYF. As DNA, the CDR3 is TGTGCCAGCAGCTCCTACAGGCGACAAGAGACCCAGTACTTC.

V and J are TRBV7-2 and TRBJ2-1, with TRBD2 identical over 7 bases. Germline CDR1 is SGHTA and CDR2 is FQGNSA. Losses at the gene ends were 5 bases for V and 4 bases for J; bases not matched to a gene: 8. The CDR3 contains 15 residues. CDR3 sequence: CASSRAGAGYNEQFF. DNA for the CDR3: TGTGCCAGCAGCCGGGCGGGAGCCGGATACAATGAGCAGTTCTTC.

The chain recombines TRBV7-9 with TRBJ2-1; D gene uncertain. This CDR3 comprises 13 residues. V lost 5 bases to trimming and J lost 4 bases, with 9 bases between them. The germline gives CDR1 SEHNR, CDR2 FQNEAQ (reference sequence). DNA of the CDR3: TGTGCCAGCAGCCCCAGGTCATACAATGAGCAGTTCTTC. Its translation: CASSPRSYNEQFF.

The chain links TRBV19 to TRBJ2-1; 7 bases agree with TRBD1. Germline V lookup: CDR1 LNHDA, CDR2 SQIVND (reference sequence). The CDR3 runs 14 residues. V was pared by 5 bases and J by 5 bases, with 6 bases of the junction left unmatched. Here the CDR3 reads CASSRWDSDNEQFF. The CDR3, as DNA: TGTGCCAGTAGTCGGTGGGACAGCGACAATGAGCAGTTCTTC.

The chain carries TRBV7-2 and TRBJ1-2, with TRBD1 matching over 7 bases. Germline loops: CDR1 SGHTA, CDR2 FQGNSA. CDR3 length: 13 residues. The junction had 8 bases not matched to a gene; V was cut back by 6 bases and J by 7 bases. CDR3 in DNA: TGTGCCAGCAGGATAACAGGGGCCCCTGGCTACACCTTC. Protein: CASRITGAPGYTF.

The chain joins TRBV6-6 to TRBJ2-5; D possibly corresponds to TRBD2 (5 bases). This CDR3 is 14 amino acids long. Per germline, CDR1 MNHNY and CDR2 SVGAGI (reference sequence). V lost 7 bases and J 5 bases, leaving 17 bases between the germline ends. The CDR3 here is CASTLRTVTETQYF. The DNA of the CDR3 is TGTGCCAGCACTCTTAGGACTGTAACGGAGACCCAGTACTTC.

The chain joins TRBV5-4 to TRBJ1-2; 10 nucleotides align to TRBD1. The trim removed 0 bases at V and 8 bases at J, leaving 10 bases unmatched. The CDR3 length is 16 residues. Germline V gene lookup returns CDR1 SGHNT and CDR2 YYREEE (reference sequence). The CDR3 is CASSLGTGGLLWGYTF. Here the CDR3 DNA reads TGTGCCAGCAGCTTGGGGACAGGGGGACTCCTGTGGGGCTACACCTTC.